This T cell receptor beta chain appears in the sequencing data of a study of radiation and T cells in renal cell carcinoma. This table comes from immunoSEQ multiplex PCR, and its TCRdb copy is limited to in-frame clones, with some not included. The table shows more than 11,000 clones, with around 50% occurring only once. The treatment denotes: treatment-naive control, cytoreductive nephrectomy. The tumor was a clear cell renal cell carcinoma. Of note for this clone: Its antigen remains unidentified. The sample contains more than one DNA sequence encoding this CDR3.

The CDR3 has 14 amino acids. J lost 6 bases, V lost 2 bases, and 3 bases had no gene match. The germline V gene has CDR1 MNHEY and CDR2 SMNVEV (reference sequence). Overall study findings and caveats: Dominant CDR3 motifs were more common in irradiated tumors than controls. Intratumoral heterogeneity was not captured in these approximately 0.91 g regions.

The V call is TRBV27, the J call TRBJ1-1, with 10 bases lining up with TRBD1. This specimen was tumor tissue, taken from a patient whose treatment was nephrectomy without radiotherapy. This sequence was found in a man in his forties or fifties with renal cell carcinoma. The CDR3 sequence: CASSLRGQGSEAFF. The CDR3 bases are TGTGCCAGCAGTTTAAGGGGACAGGGGTCTGAAGCTTTCTTT.